This T cell receptor beta chain was identified during a study of blood T cell repertoires in COVID-19. Study summary: Sites in the United States, Italy and Spain provided acute and convalescent COVID-19 samples. Sample material is recorded as cDNA or gDNA derived from T cells, B-cell-depleted T cells, or PBMCs.

Seattle's cohort entered during active infection and was followed longitudinally. Authors' processing steps: Amplification from reference gene primers served as the basis for estimated nucleated cell counts. Only in-frame clones appear in the TCRdb table, and some are missing; sequencing was by immunoSEQ multiplex PCR. The V and J calls and clone size come from that table; D and trimming were worked out from the DNA. The data hold around 190,000 clones, with over 80% observed a single time. Germline lookup yields CDR1 SGHTA and CDR2 FQGNSA. Trimming took 5 bases from V and 9 from J; bases not matched to a gene: 10. The CDR3 contains 14 residues.

This TCR was recovered from a woman aged 65 to 85 with COVID-19, enrolled during active disease. The chain joins TRBV7-2 to TRBJ2-3; TRBD2 matches at 8 bases. The sequencing input was peripheral blood. The CDR3 DNA sequence: TGTGCCAGCAGCCAGGGACTAGTATTTGGCACGCAGTATTTT. Protein product: CASSQGLVFGTQYF.